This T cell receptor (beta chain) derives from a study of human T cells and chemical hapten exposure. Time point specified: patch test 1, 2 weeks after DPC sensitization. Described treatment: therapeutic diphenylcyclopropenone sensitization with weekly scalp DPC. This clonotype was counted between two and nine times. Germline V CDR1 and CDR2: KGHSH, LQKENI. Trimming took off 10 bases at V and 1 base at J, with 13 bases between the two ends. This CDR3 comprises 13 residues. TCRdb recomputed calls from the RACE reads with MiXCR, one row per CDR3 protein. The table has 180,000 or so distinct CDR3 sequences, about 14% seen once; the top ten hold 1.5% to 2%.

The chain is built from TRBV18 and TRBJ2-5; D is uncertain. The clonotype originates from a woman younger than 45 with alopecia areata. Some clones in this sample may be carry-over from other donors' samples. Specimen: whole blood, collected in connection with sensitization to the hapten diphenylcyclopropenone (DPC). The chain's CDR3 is CATLSTAQETQYF. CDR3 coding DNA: TGTGCCACTCTCTCGACGGCCCAAGAGACCCAGTACTTC.